This TCR beta chain was obtained from a study of T cells in Graves' hyperthyroidism and ophthalmopathy. General study points: Most clonotypes expanded in the thyroid (above 0.001) were also present in blood. Ophthalmopathy and stable hyperthyroidism were told apart by a 13 V-J model.

In germline, CDR1 is DFQATT, CDR2 SNEGSKA (reference sequence). Between the trimmed V and J ends, which lost 6 bases and 7 bases, there was a span of 22 bases. The CDR3 sequence is 15 residues long. There were TCR beta CDR3 regions amplified from RNA transcripts. A set of HTBI primers served as the primers for a first-round RT-PCR of the TCR CDR3. TCRdb independently ran MiXCR on the multiplex PCR reads; one entry per CDR3 protein. The sample lists 40,000 to 60,000 distinct CDR3 sequences, 48% seen once, with about a tenth in the top ten. Clinical symptoms, serum thyroxine, TRAb, thyroid ultrasound and orbital computed tomography informed diagnoses. This clonotype showed up many times. What it binds is unknown.

The V gene is TRBV20-1, the J gene TRBJ1-5; D is unresolved. Material for sequencing was blood. This sequence was found in a woman between 50 and 59 years old with Graves' ophthalmopathy. CDR3 in amino acids: CSAIGRTVRGQPQHF. The CDR3 nucleotides read TGCAGTGCCATCGGACGAACTGTCCGGGGACAGCCCCAGCATTTT.